These T cell receptor beta chains were read from a single sample in a study of a mutant IDH1 vaccine in newly diagnosed glioma. The repertoire was sequenced with immunoSEQ multiplex PCR; TCRdb's copy has only in-frame clones and lacks some. The sample contains some 70,000 clones, 80% to 85% of which appear only once. Their specific antigens are unknown. The sample consisted of PBMCs, taken from a glioma patient whose treatment included an IDH1 peptide vaccine. These receptors all come from a man between 18 and 29 years old with glioma. The CDR3 runs from the conserved cysteine through the conserved F or W. The D gene is left open where the match is weak. Some rows have no size entry. The others give once, few or many, or a class for an expanded clone.

v_call	j_call	d_call	clone_size	cdr3_aa	cdr3_nt
TRBV19	TRBJ2-7	TRBD1	NA	CASSFATGVYEQYF	TGTGCCAGTTCGTTTGCGACAGGGGTCTACGAGCAGTACTTC
TRBV19	TRBJ1-2	NA	NA	CASTTAAIGGYTF	TGTGCCAGTACGACAGCGGCGATCGGTGGCTACACCTTC
TRBV19	TRBJ2-1	TRBD1	NA	CASQHGTGYNEQFF	TGTGCCAGCCAACACGGGACAGGATACAATGAGCAGTTCTTC
TRBV11-2	TRBJ2-7	NA	NA	CASSLVGIRSYEQYF	TGTGCCAGCAGCTTAGTAGGCATCCGGAGCTACGAGCAGTACTTC
TRBV15	TRBJ1-1	NA	NA	CATSREGDHTEAFF	TGTGCCACCAGCAGAGAGGGAGACCACACTGAAGCTTTCTTT
TRBV19	TRBJ2-7	TRBD1	NA	CASSIGTGRFFNEQYF	TGTGCCAGTAGTATAGGGACAGGGCGCTTTTTTAACGAGCAGTACTTC
TRBV28	TRBJ2-7	TRBD2	NA	CASRELTGGSYEQYF	TGTGCCAGCAGAGAGTTAACGGGGGGCTCCTACGAGCAGTACTTC
TRBV19	TRBJ1-1	NA	few	CASSMTGTTEAFF	TGTGCCAGTAGTATGACAGGAACCACTGAAGCTTTCTTT
TRBV5-1	TRBJ2-7	TRBD2	NA	CASSLAKPAGGPRDEQYF	TGCGCCAGCAGCTTGGCCAAGCCAGCGGGAGGGCCCAGGGACGAGCAGTACTTC
TRBV19	TRBJ1-5	NA	few	CASNDSPNQPQHF	TGTGCCAGTAATGACAGCCCCAATCAGCCCCAGCATTTT
TRBV11-2	TRBJ2-2	NA	NA	CASSLDLMAQGNTGELFF	TGTGCCAGCAGCTTAGATCTCATGGCACAGGGGAACACCGGGGAGCTGTTTTTT
TRBV9	TRBJ2-2	TRBD2	NA	CASSVGPGSGGSTGELFF	TGTGCCAGCAGCGTGGGTCCTGGGAGCGGGGGGTCCACCGGGGAGCTGTTTTTT
TRBV5-6	TRBJ1-3	NA	NA	CASSNLRVSGNTIYF	TGTGCCAGCAGCAATCTCAGGGTCTCTGGAAACACCATATATTTT
TRBV7-3	TRBJ1-2	NA	NA	CASSLGVHPRGDGYTF	TGTGCCAGCAGCTTAGGTGTCCACCCCCGGGGAGATGGCTACACCTTC
TRBV10-3	TRBJ2-1	NA	NA	CAISEIEREWGNEQFF	TGTGCCATCAGTGAGATTGAGAGAGAATGGGGCAATGAGCAGTTCTTC
TRBV19	TRBJ2-7	TRBD1	NA	CASMGQTGGSYEQYF	TGTGCCAGTATGGGACAGACAGGGGGCAGCTACGAGCAGTACTTC
TRBV15	TRBJ1-1	TRBD1	once	CATSRDQGAPTEAFF	TGTGCCACCAGCAGAGATCAGGGGGCGCCCACTGAAGCTTTCTTT
TRBV12-5	TRBJ1-1	NA	NA	CASGSDTEAFF	TGTGCTAGTGGTTCGGACACTGAAGCTTTCTTT
TRBV19	TRBJ2-2	NA	NA	CASSLTPSNTGELFF	TGTGCCAGTAGTCTCACCCCTTCGAACACCGGGGAGCTGTTTTTT
TRBV29-1	TRBJ2-5	TRBD2	NA	CSVAGTSGDGETQYF	TGCAGCGTCGCCGGGACTAGCGGGGATGGAGAGACCCAGTACTTC
TRBV19	TRBJ1-4	TRBD1	NA	CASSIDRETGYTNEKLFF	TGTGCCAGTAGTATAGATCGAGAGACAGGGTACACTAATGAAAAACTGTTTTTT
TRBV10-2	TRBJ2-2	NA	NA	CASRVVWNTGELFF	TGCGCCAGCAGGGTAGTGTGGAACACCGGGGAGCTGTTTTTT
TRBV12-5	TRBJ2-7	TRBD1	NA	CASATRVDRGISFEQYF	TGTGCTAGTGCCACCCGAGTTGACAGGGGAATTAGTTTCGAGCAGTACTTC
TRBV15	TRBJ2-2	NA	NA	CATSARKALRAGELFF	TGTGCCACCAGCGCCCGAAAAGCCTTAAGGGCCGGGGAGCTGTTTTTT
TRBV4-1	TRBJ2-7	TRBD2	NA	CASSPSSGRTFLTLEQYF	TGCGCCAGCAGCCCATCTAGCGGGAGGACTTTCCTTACACTCGAGCAGTACTTC
TRBV5-1	TRBJ1-2	NA	NA	CASSLHNGGDYGYTF	TGCGCCAGCAGCTTGCATAATGGGGGCGACTATGGCTACACCTTC
TRBV7-2	TRBJ1-4	NA	NA	CASSLRGFGEKLFF	TGTGCCAGCAGCTTACGTGGCTTCGGTGAAAAACTGTTTTTT
TRBV6-1	TRBJ2-7	NA	NA	CASTLGPRGYEQYF	TGTGCCAGCACCCTAGGACCAAGGGGCTACGAGCAGTACTTC
TRBV19	TRBJ1-2	NA	NA	CASSIVDGNYGYTF	TGTGCCAGTAGTATAGTGGACGGAAACTATGGCTACACCTTC
TRBV7-6	TRBJ1-1	NA	NA	CASSLRLGADTEAFF	TGTGCCAGCAGCTTAAGGTTGGGAGCCGACACTGAAGCTTTCTTT
TRBV5-5	TRBJ2-5	NA	NA	CASRRWGAQEETQYF	TGTGCCAGCCGGCGCTGGGGGGCGCAGGAAGAGACCCAGTACTTC
TRBV4-3	TRBJ1-1	TRBD1	NA	CASSQDFPLTGGGNTEAFF	TGCGCCAGCAGCCAAGATTTTCCCCTAACAGGGGGGGGGAACACTGAAGCTTTCTTT
TRBV27	TRBJ2-7	TRBD1	NA	CASSGYDRAWLYF	TGTGCCAGCAGTGGTTATGACAGGGCGTGGCTGTACTTC
TRBV19	TRBJ1-5	NA	NA	CASSQSLGAQHF	TGTGCCAGTAGCCAGAGCCTTGGGGCCCAGCATTTT
TRBV19	TRBJ1-1	NA	NA	CASSIRSDPRANTEAFF	TGTGCCAGTAGTATTCGTAGCGATCCGCGGGCGAACACTGAAGCTTTCTTT
TRBV6-5	TRBJ2-7	TRBD1	NA	CASSWGQGIYEQYF	TGTGCCAGCAGTTGGGGACAGGGTATCTACGAGCAGTACTTC
TRBV30	TRBJ2-3	TRBD2	NA	CAWSGAGLAGVGTDTQYF	TGTGCCTGGAGTGGCGCGGGACTAGCGGGAGTTGGTACAGATACGCAGTATTTT
TRBV11-2	TRBJ1-3	NA	NA	CASSLERRYSGNTIYF	TGTGCCAGCAGCTTAGAGAGACGGTACTCTGGAAACACCATATATTTT
TRBV6-6	TRBJ1-6	NA	NA	CASSYGRMNSPLHF	TGTGCCAGCAGTTACGGTCGGATGAATTCACCCCTCCACTTT
TRBV7-3	TRBJ2-2	NA	NA	CASSSQRQSMGTGELFF	TGTGCCAGCAGCTCTCAGAGACAGTCAATGGGCACCGGGGAGCTGTTTTTT
TRBV2	TRBJ1-5	NA	NA	CASSWDQRDQPQHF	TGTGCCAGCAGTTGGGACCAACGGGATCAGCCCCAGCATTTT
TRBV5-6	TRBJ1-1	NA	NA	CASSLGGPMNTEAFF	TGTGCCAGCAGCTTGGGAGGGCCTATGAACACTGAAGCTTTCTTT
TRBV13	TRBJ2-3	NA	NA	CASSPRLVDTDTQYF	TGTGCCAGCAGCCCAAGACTAGTGGACACAGATACGCAGTATTTT
TRBV7-2	TRBJ1-1	NA	NA	CASSLVGVGAFF	TGTGCCAGCAGCTTAGTAGGGGTGGGAGCTTTCTTT
TRBV11-2	TRBJ1-1	NA	few	CASSPPKAEAFF	TGTGCCAGCAGCCCCCCGAAGGCTGAAGCTTTCTTT
TRBV9	TRBJ1-4	NA	NA	CASSVYSGLSGNEKLFF	TGTGCCAGCAGCGTATACTCAGGGCTTTCTGGTAATGAAAAACTGTTTTTT
TRBV7-2	TRBJ1-2	TRBD1	NA	CASSSRTGAYGYTF	TGTGCCAGCAGCTCCCGGACAGGCGCCTATGGCTACACCTTC
TRBV7-9	TRBJ1-1	NA	NA	CASSLPMGTKSEAFF	TGTGCCAGCAGCTTGCCAATGGGGACGAAATCTGAAGCTTTCTTT
TRBV29-1	TRBJ2-1	NA	NA	CSVASERGEQFF	TGCAGCGTTGCAAGCGAAAGGGGCGAGCAGTTCTTC